The rows below give T cell receptor beta chains drawn from one sample of a study of blood T cell repertoires in COVID-19. Sequencing was performed with immunoSEQ multiplex PCR; in TCRdb, only in-frame clones are kept and a portion is missing. The top ten hold less than 8% of the sample, which has 120,000 or so clones, 88% seen once. What was sequenced was peripheral blood. The receptors come from a man aged 50-60 years with acute or convalescent COVID-19. Both conserved end residues are part of each CDR3. The D gene is left open where the match is weak. Clone sizes are given selectively: once, few, many, or a class where the clone is expanded.

J	V	size	D	DNA	CDR3
TRBJ2-7	TRBV12-3/TRBV12-4	-	TRBD2	TGTGCCAGCAGTGGTAGCGGGAGTTACGAGCAGTACTTC	CASSGSGSYEQYF
TRBJ1-1	TRBV7-9	-	TRBD1	TGTGCCAGCAGCCCCTCACTACGGGGGACAGGGAACACTGAAGCTTTCTTT	CASSPSLRGTGNTEAFF
TRBJ2-3	TRBV9	-	TRBD1	TGTGCCAGCAGCGTAGAAGATGGGGGACAGGGCCTAGCGGAGCTCACAGATACGCAGTATTTT	CASSVEDGGQGLAELTDTQYF
TRBJ1-1	TRBV2	-	-	TGTGCCAGCAGTGATAGGGGAGGGGACACTGAAGCTTTCTTT	CASSDRGGDTEAFF
TRBJ2-7	TRBV7-2	-	TRBD1	TGTGCCAGCAGCCGCCAGGGGGCTAGCTCCTACGAGCAGTACTTC	CASSRQGASSYEQYF
TRBJ1-5	TRBV4-1	-	-	TGCGCCAGCAGCCAAGATCTCGGCCAGGGTGTTCAGCCCCAGCATTTT	CASSQDLGQGVQPQHF
TRBJ2-1	TRBV10-2	-	TRBD2	TGCGCCAGCATTAGCGGGAGGGGGAACAATGAGCAGTTCTTC	CASISGRGNNEQFF
TRBJ1-2	TRBV29-1	-	-	TGCAGCGTTCACACCTACTATGGCTACACCTTC	CSVHTYYGYTF
TRBJ1-5	TRBV10-1	-	TRBD1	TGCGCCAGCAGTTCACAGGGGCCCGGGCAGCCCCAGCATTTT	CASSSQGPGQPQHF
TRBJ2-7	TRBV5-6	-	-	TGTGCCAGCAGCCGCCTCGTGCGGGACGCTGCCGAGCAGTACTTC	CASSRLVRDAAEQYF
TRBJ2-3	TRBV5-8	-	-	TGTGCCAGCAGCTTTAATACTCGAAATACGCAGTATTTT	CASSFNTRNTQYF
TRBJ2-7	TRBV7-2	-	-	TGTGCCAGCAGCTTACGGGGAGGAGGCTACGAGCAGTACTTC	CASSLRGGGYEQYF
TRBJ2-5	TRBV2	-	TRBD1	TGTGCCAGCAGTCTAAACGTAGGGGGCCTGAGGGAGACCCAGTACTTC	CASSLNVGGLRETQYF
TRBJ1-1	TRBV5-1	-	TRBD1	TGCGCCAGCACCAAACGGACAGGTGCCATGAACACTGAAGCTTTCTTT	CASTKRTGAMNTEAFF
TRBJ2-7	TRBV9	-	TRBD2	TGTGCCAGCAGCGAGAGGACTAGCGGGAGCCACGAGCAGTACTTC	CASSERTSGSHEQYF
TRBJ1-6	TRBV11-3	-	TRBD1	TGTGCCAGCAGCGCCCGACAGGGGGATAATTCACCCCTCCACTTT	CASSARQGDNSPLHF
TRBJ2-7	TRBV4-1	-	-	TGCGCCAGCAGCCAAGGAGGTGGCAGGGGAGATCTATACGAGCAGTACTTC	CASSQGGGRGDLYEQYF
TRBJ1-2	TRBV6-2/TRBV6-3	-	TRBD1	TGTGCCAGCAGTTACTACCTTGCCGGGACAGGAGATAACTATGGCTACACCTTC	CASSYYLAGTGDNYGYTF
TRBJ2-1	TRBV18	-	TRBD1	TGTGCCAGCTCACCCGGGACAGGTACAATCGATGAGCAGTTCTTC	CASSPGTGTIDEQFF
TRBJ1-5	TRBV19	few	TRBD1	TGTGCCAGTAGTATGAGGACAGGGGGCGCGGGACAGCCCCAGCATTTT	CASSMRTGGAGQPQHF
TRBJ1-2	TRBV2	-	-	TGTGCCAGCAGCGTCCGGGACACCTTAAACTATGGCTACACCTTC	CASSVRDTLNYGYTF
TRBJ2-7	TRBV7-2	-	TRBD2	TGTGCCAGCAGCTTAGGGACTAGCGGGAGGGCGGTTGAGCAGTACTTC	CASSLGTSGRAVEQYF
TRBJ1-1	TRBV29-1	-	-	TGCAGCGTTGAAGTTCCAGGGCGGAACACTGAAGCTTTCTTT	CSVEVPGRNTEAFF
TRBJ1-3	TRBV12-5	-	-	TGTGCTAGTGACTTCATTGGCTCTGGAAACACCATATATTTT	CASDFIGSGNTIYF
TRBJ1-5	TRBV7-9	-	TRBD1	TGTGCCAGCAGTAGACAGGGGATCGATCAGCCCCAGCATTTT	CASSRQGIDQPQHF
TRBJ2-2	TRBV5-1	-	TRBD2	TGCGCCAGCAGCTTGTTGGGGAGGGCCGGGGAGCTGTTTTTT	CASSLLGRAGELFF
TRBJ1-1	TRBV7-2	-	TRBD1	TGTGCCAGCAGGGCAGGGGGTGGGACTGAAGCTTTCTTT	CASRAGGGTEAFF